This T cell receptor (beta chain) was found in a study of CD8 T cells in ankylosing spondylitis (dated by TCRdb to 2016 to 2017). Background for the entire study: T cell receptor beta repertoires were profiled in healthy donors and ankylosing spondylitis patients so that disease-linked TCR variants could be found. The full study cohort was made up of approximately 27 ankylosing spondylitis patients and roughly 98 healthy donors. Peripheral blood was sampled, and synovial fluid was additionally collected from ankylosing spondylitis patients. Results the study describes overall, beyond this receptor: Some of the motif variants had been reported before in the synovial fluid and blood of reactive arthritis patients, a finding that suggests common disease-initiation mechanisms. Significant enrichment of the disease-linked clones was reported in matched synovial fluid samples from ankylosing spondylitis patients. A TCR beta motif made up of several highly homologous amino acid variants appeared to be characteristic of blood from ankylosing spondylitis patients. A CD8+ phenotype was shown by the disease-linked clones, which were found at relatively low frequencies in peripheral blood.

After removal of 3 bases from V and 3 bases from J, the junction retains 8 bases not matched to a gene. CDR3 length: 18 amino acids, cysteine to phenylalanine. The retained sequence is limited to the CDR3, 54 bases, with the frame set at the first base. The instrument given in TCRdb is Illumina HiSeq 2500. Quantitative 5'-RACE with molecular barcodes was used to prepare TCR beta libraries. In the authors' own workflow: Disease-linked TCR variants were identified with a new computational method built on a probabilistic model of VDJ rearrangement. Clones were called with MiXCR by TCRdb after fastp trimmed the public reads at Q25, and only in-frame beta chains were retained. Every CDR3 protein is listed once, alongside the most common genes and DNA of its rows. The authors' filters were not applied to this entry. This sample gives under 450,000 distinct CDR3 sequences in total; roughly 20% of them show up just once. The ten largest account for 13% of the sample.

This clonotype was counted only a few times. The target of this receptor is not known. No base quality information exists; no much larger clone differs at one position. The sample consisted of blood, either unsorted or a sorted T cell fraction (not recorded which). The sequence joins TRBV12-3 or TRBV12-4 to TRBJ1-4; 12 middle bases align to TRBD1. The clonotype comes from a male donor with ankylosing spondylitis or in good health (not recorded which). The CDR3 protein sequence reads: CASSFPGTGGNANEKLFF. The DNA reads as follows: TGTGCCAGCAGTTTCCCGGGGACAGGGGGCAATGCTAATGAAAAACTGTTTTTT.